Described below is a single T cell receptor (beta chain) sequence and its context. Its antigen remains undetermined. No base-level quality is on record; no much larger clone is a single base apart. The sample comes from a study of cytomegalovirus exposure and HLA in healthy donors (dated by TCRdb to about 2017). Regarding the research as a whole: An earlier analysis of several hundred of the donors reported 250 to 350 Gb of sequence data and 95 million to 140 million unique TCR beta sequences obtained from about 200 million T cells. Roughly 310 gigabases of sequencing data and tens of millions of unique TCR sequences were included in an early release covering over 600 HLA-typed donors. Of the roughly 400 genotyped donors, about 84% fell in the genetic ancestry cluster associated with self-reported Caucasian donors. The study aimed to test whether signatures of past pathogen exposure could be identified by cataloging public T cell receptors. Using immunosequencing, the study profiled T cell repertoires from fewer than 700 subjects and related those repertoires to cytomegalovirus serostatus. Along with the roughly 710-subject first cohort, a separate validation cohort of roughly 110 different subjects was used. To predict cytomegalovirus infection status, the study combined high-throughput TCR immunosequencing, statistical association of individual TCRs with disease status, and machine learning. To study patterns of TCR occurrence, a later analysis re-analyzed previously published TCR beta repertoires from 600 to 750 donors and added high-resolution HLA genotyping. Rather than drawing on any new phenotypic data, the later analysis identified candidate immune exposures from TCR beta sequences and the way those sequences occurred across donors. In an earlier analysis of a few hundred of the donors, high-throughput TCR beta sequencing was used to judge whether each TCR beta V gene segment behaved as functional or pseudogenic. Donor age, sex, ethnicity and CMV serostatus were compiled alongside the repertoire data. Genome-wide SNP genotypes for about 65% of the 666 donors were used in a later genetic analysis, which treated that subset as a discovery cohort. All discovery cohort repertoires had been generated on a single sequencing platform. HLA typing included class I and class II loci at four-digit resolution. Typing coverage differed by locus: A, B, C, DRB1 and DQB1 were typed in roughly 620-630 donors, DQA1 in around 500, DPA1 in over 600, and DPB1 in 400 to 480. A handful of DR-DQ haplotypes were treated as single units for association and clustering because of strong linkage in the cohort. On average, roughly 240,000 unique TCR beta nucleotide sequences were sequenced per donor among a few hundred genotyped donors of the cohort, with roughly 18% of those sequences being non-productive. General study outcomes and caveats: When HLA alleles, especially DR and DQ, strongly co-occurred, TCR associations were difficult to assign to individual alleles. A further reported finding was that TCR beta sequences accurately predicted the HLA-A and HLA-B alleles for most subjects in the first cohort. A later genetic analysis associated a missense DCLRE1C variant with V-gene and J-gene trimming of TCR beta chains, and an independent cohort replicated the association. Some IMGT-functional V segments, including TRBV6-2 and TRBV6-3, could not be told apart with the 87-base-pair reads, so those segments were excluded. In a later analysis, TCR association rates were found to vary across HLA loci, with the most associated TCRs seen for DRB1 alleles and the fewest for HLA-C alleles. In a later genetic analysis, fewer N-insertions in productive TCRs were reported among donors in an Asian-associated ancestry cluster than the 666-donor mean. Because HLA typing was missing for some donors at each locus, association tests included only the typed subset. The cohort was sequenced for TCR beta chains only, and without alpha or paired-chain data the features that could be detected were limited. Specific HLA alleles were associated with some 15,000 TCR beta sequences at a false discovery rate of 0.05 in a later analysis. It was suggested by the authors that the approach could potentially be generalized to other disease states and immunological phenotypes. Because counts were too low, seventeen rarely observed V segments, including chromosome 9 orphons, were excluded from the earlier analysis of around 590 of the donors. A few of the identified cytomegalovirus-associated TCR beta chains were confirmed in vitro to be specific for cytomegalovirus antigens. The sequencing pipeline was judged likely to have produced a cluster of highly shared sequence variants as a technical artifact. Most TCR sequences were seen in very few donors, while some public TCRs were found in many individuals. A later analysis found that HLA-associated TCR beta chains were more clonally expanded and had lower generation probabilities than equally common non-associated chains. The study listed 150 to 200 TCR beta chains as associated with cytomegalovirus. The classifier was reported to diagnose cytomegalovirus status with high specificity and sensitivity in both the original and validation cohorts. Linkage disequilibrium might explain the correlated functional status among segregating V segments, but an unknown experimental factor could not be ruled out. Several of the top co-occurrence clusters appeared to be linked to parvovirus B19, influenza, CMV and Epstein-Barr virus, according to a later analysis. A later analysis found that most CMV-associated TCR beta chains appeared HLA-restricted, with HLA associations seemingly driven largely by CMV exposure. Roughly uniform sequencing depth across donors was assumed in presence/absence analyses, although this assumption may not hold. Immune exposure information for the cohort was limited to CMV serostatus. In an earlier analysis of over 550 of the donors, most TCR beta V segments were observed in productive rearrangements about 87% or about 30% of the time, broadly matching IMGT annotations.

Receptor amplification or capture employed the immunoSEQ multiplex PCR assay. For the multiplex PCR, a mixture combining 60 forward primers for TCR Vbeta segments and 13 reverse primers for TCR Jbeta segments was used. The CDR3 region of rearranged TCR beta genes was amplified from genomic DNA by a multiplex PCR assay. The amplified TCR beta libraries were sequenced on the Illumina HiSeq System as 87-base-pair reads. In the paper's pipeline: A later analysis counted some 74 million unique TCR beta chains across the 666 repertoires, and about 10 million of these chains were shared by at least two donors. Raw reads were error-corrected and collapsed into unique sequences by a nearest-neighbor algorithm in which closely related sequences were merged to remove PCR and sequencing errors. To assign V, D and J gene segments, CDR3 sequences were aligned to IMGT reference sequences. For a sequence to be retained, at least a six-nucleotide match to both a V gene segment and a J gene segment was required. Rearrangements were classified as productive when the CDR3 lacked stop codons and remained in frame with V and J, and all other rearrangements were classified as non-productive. Following IMGT convention, CDR3 was defined as the stretch from the second conserved V-encoded cysteine up to the conserved J-encoded phenylalanine. In an earlier analysis of around 640 of the donors, sequences lacking an unambiguous match to a single V gene segment were excluded. An earlier analysis of over 450 of the donors classified V segments as functional when productive rearrangements were above 56.7% and as segregating when the standard deviation between donors was above 5%. A statistical classification framework was built for diagnosing cytomegalovirus status from the catalog of TCR beta chain sequences. In a later analysis, TCR nucleotide sequences were compared against IMGT/GENE-DB human TR gene sequences so that V and J genes could be assigned. Using the TCRdist pipeline, a later analysis assigned CDR3 sequences along with most-parsimonious VDJ recombination scenarios. In a later analysis, every TCR beta chain was defined by the combination of its CDR3 amino acid sequence and its V-gene family, and reads without a unique V-gene family were dropped. In a later analysis, around 650 highly shared, low-generation-probability nucleotide sequences were removed to address suspected cross-contamination and a sequencing artifact. In a later analysis, a clonal expansion index for each public chain was calculated from normalized within-repertoire ranks of inferred template counts. A later analysis computed generation probabilities with a VDJ recombination model fitted to out-of-frame rearrangements, and checked the results against IGoR. A later analysis scored TCR-TCR, TCR-HLA and TCR-CMV co-occurrence with hypergeometric tests, applying a repertoire-size bias correction to TCR pairs. In a later analysis, false discovery rates were estimated by permuting HLA or CMV assignments 20 times. A later analysis grouped co-occurring TCRs with DBSCAN, adding TCRdist sequence similarity when clustering within HLA-allele-positive subsets. Repertoires with fewer than 30,000 or more than 120,000 public chains were left out of co-occurrence clustering, as were about five repertoires with anomalous nucleotide sharing. In TCRdb, the immuneACCESS table is reduced to in-frame sequences with V and J assigned. These tables do not hold every clone; where another copy was compared, an unresolved V gene accounts for under half, and the others remain unexplained. V and J calls and clone size are those listed in that table; D and trimming were worked out from the DNA. This sample has 130,000 or so clones in its table, and more than 75% of those were observed once. Together, the top ten hold under 2% of the sample.

The cohort comprised several hundred healthy bone marrow donors. All cohort members were sampled while nominally healthy, although unrecorded immune exposures were likely present. The donor tested CMV seronegative, placing the donor among the 300 to 400 seronegative members of the cohort. A peripheral blood sample was collected from each donor, and TCR beta sequencing was performed on peripheral blood mononuclear cells. Genomic DNA extraction from the blood cell samples was performed with the Qiagen DNeasy Blood Extraction Kit. Trimming at the junction amounts to 4 bases on V and 4 bases on J, and the germline ends lie 12 bases apart. CDR1 and CDR2 (SGHTA, FQGTGA) derive from the germline V gene. From the cysteine up to the phenylalanine, the CDR3 has a length of 14 residues. Left in the record is the CDR3 DNA by itself, 42 bases read in frame from the first base.

The rearrangement joined TRBV7-3 to TRBJ2-3; the D gene lacks a confident call. Sample: PBMCs. This clonotype was sampled from a man aged 18 to 29 in good health and CMV-seronegative. The CDR3 protein is CASSSGSAADTQYF. The DNA sequence is TGTGCCAGCAGCTCCGGGTCCGCGGCAGATACGCAGTATTTT.